What follows are 29 T cell receptor beta chains derived from one specimen sequenced in a study of CD8+CD57+ T cells in acquired aplastic anemia. Researchers used genomic DNA as the template to profile TCR beta VDJ and CDR3. MiXCR was run by TCRdb on the reads, yielding one entry per CDR3 protein. The sample contains hundreds of thousands of distinct CDR3 sequences, under 55% of which appear only once. Previously, flow cytometry had revealed CD8+CD57+ cell expansion in the patients chosen for sequencing. The sequenced sample was sorted CD4+, CD8+, or CD8+CD57+ T cells (not recorded which) from PBMCs. The receptors stem from a human donor with aplastic anemia.

This clonotype has at least ten counts. The V and J genes are TRBV19 and TRBJ1-2; a weak D match, TRBD1 (5 bases). The ends were cut back, 0 bases at V and 3 bases at J, with 26 bases in the middle. The CDR3 is made up of 20 amino acids. CDR1 is LNHDA and CDR2 is SQIVND in the germline V gene (reference sequence). CDR3 protein: CASSIDQVTRRDRTYYGYTF. As DNA, the CDR3 is TGTGCCAGTAGTATAGATCAAGTAACAAGGCGGGACCGAACCTACTATGGCTACACCTTC.

Regarding this clonotype: A read error may be the cause here, since a much bigger clone is one base away. The chain combines TRBV11-2 with TRBJ2-1, with 11 bases that match TRBD2. The V gene's germline CDR1 is SGHAT and CDR2 FQNNGV. With 5 bases clipped from V and 4 bases from J, the junction kept 13 bases outside the gene matches. The CDR3 contains 18 residues. The CDR3 protein is CASSRGPLLAGDYNEQFF. DNA for the CDR3: TGTGCCAGCAGCAGAGGTCCCTTACTAGCGGGGGATTACAATGAGCAGTTCTTC.

Details on this clonotype: An end of the junction does not agree with germline; a read error may underlie this. This rearrangement joins TRBV10-3 to TRBJ1-5; 7 nucleotides agree with TRBD1. CDR3 length: 17 residues. CDR1 is ENHRY, CDR2 SYGVKD, per germline. The CDR3 protein is CASSESKGARGNQPQHF. In DNA form, the CDR3 reads TGTGCCAGCAGTGAGTCGAAGGGGGCGCGGGGCAATCAGCCCCAGCACTTT.

As concerns this clonotype: Germline and junction disagree at one end, which may indicate a read error. The CDR3 is CTSTQTGYGHTF. CDR3 bases: TGTACCAGTACTCAGACAGGGTATGGCCACACCTTC. The chain links TRBV19 to TRBJ1-2, with 7 bases matching TRBD1. Per the germline V gene, CDR1 is LNHDA and CDR2 is SQIVND (reference sequence). This CDR3 spans 12 amino acids. The full variable domain, its missing parts supplied by reference TRBV19 and TRBJ1-2, is DGGITQSPKYLFRKEGQNVTLSCEQNLNHDAMYWYRQDPGQGLRLIYYSQIVNDFQKGDIAEGYSVSREKKESFPLTVTSAQKNPTAFYLCTSTQTGYGHTFGSGTRLTVV.

V and J are TRBV9 and TRBJ2-3, with 8 bases matching TRBD2. CDR3 size: 15 residues. V shed 0 bases and J 3 bases; nucleotides not matched to a gene: 3. Germline-derived CDR1 and CDR2 are SGDLS and YYNGEE. The CDR3 nucleotides are TGTGCCAGCAGCGTAGAAGGCGGGGGGACAGATACGCAGTATTTT. Translating it yields CASSVEGGGTDTQYF.

In its sample, this clonotype was seen many times. CDR3 residues: CASSRQGMGNTIYF. Here the CDR3 DNA reads TGTGCCAGCAGCCGGCAGGGGATGGGAAACACCATATATTTT. This chain joins TRBV11-2 and TRBJ1-3, with a weak D call TRBD1 (6 bases). The germline V gene encodes CDR1 SGHAT and CDR2 FQNNGV. Trimming stripped 5 bases from V and 4 bases from J, with 12 bases between. This CDR3 is 14 amino acids long.

J is TRBJ2-7 and V is TRBV2; 9 nucleotides align to TRBD1. The CDR3 spans 15 residues. Per the germline V gene, CDR1 is SNHLY and CDR2 is FYNNEI. The V and J ends lost 3 bases and 5 bases, in that order; junction bases with no gene match: 8. CDR3 residues: CASSEVQGANDEQYF. The DNA of the CDR3 is TGTGCCAGCAGTGAGGTACAGGGGGCAAACGACGAGCAGTACTTC.

The table lists this clonotype with many counts. The chain uses TRBV10-3 and TRBJ2-1, with D perhaps TRBD1 or TRBD2 (5 bases each). Germline CDR1 ENHRY, CDR2 SYGVKD. The CDR3 loop spans 14 amino acids. V lost 0 bases to trimming and J lost 6 bases, with 9 bases between them. CDR3 residues: CAISESGESNEQFF. CDR3 nucleotides: TGTGCCATCAGTGAGTCGGGGGAGTCCAATGAGCAGTTCTTC.

This chain connects TRBV9 to TRBJ1-1, with D perhaps TRBD1 (6 bases). CDR3 size: 18 residues. Trimming took 1 base from V and 6 from J, leaving 25 bases between them. Germline lookup yields CDR1 SGDLS and CDR2 YYNGEE. As DNA, the CDR3 is TGTGCCAGCAGCGTAAGAGGAGGACAGCACCTCGGGGGCCCTGAAGCTTTCTTT. Residues: CASSVRGGQHLGGPEAFF.

The rearrangement uses TRBV15 and TRBJ2-7; D is unclear. The CDR3 covers 16 residues. The germline V and J ends were trimmed by 1 base and 1 base, with 14 bases remaining between them. Germline CDR1 reads LNHNV; CDR2 reads YYDKDF (reference sequence). CDR3 region: CATSRARVDLSYEQYF. CDR3 coding DNA: TGTGCCACCAGCAGAGCGCGCGTGGACCTATCCTACGAGCAGTACTTC. Using reference TRBV15 and TRBJ2-7 for the parts outside the CDR3, the full variable domain is DAMVIQNPRYQVTQFGKPVTLSCSQTLNHNVMYWYQQKSSQAPKLLFHYYDKDFNNEADTPDNFQSRRPNTSFCFLDIRSPGLGDTAMYLCATSRARVDLSYEQYFGPGTRLTVT.

This chain connects TRBV7-3 to TRBJ2-5, with TRBD2 identical over 14 bases. V trimming: 5 bases; J trimming: 2 bases; junction bases outside the gene matches: 4. The CDR3 is 16 amino acids. Germline V gene lookup returns CDR1 SGHTA and CDR2 FQGTGA. The chain's CDR3 is CASSKGTSGGQETQYF. CDR3 DNA sequence: TGTGCCAGCAGCAAAGGGACTAGCGGGGGACAAGAGACCCAGTACTTC.

The chain joins TRBV29-1 to TRBJ2-7; TRBD2 matches 12 bases. The germline gives CDR1 SQVTM, CDR2 ANQGSEA. This CDR3 spans 14 amino acids. Trimming at V came to 6 bases and at J to 2 bases, leaving 5 bases not matched to a gene. DNA for the CDR3: TGCAGCGTGCGTCTAGCGGGGGGGACCTACGAGCAGTACTTC. Protein product: CSVRLAGGTYEQYF.

This clonotype was observed many times. The chain is built from TRBV9 and TRBJ2-2; D gene uncertain. The CDR3 has 14 amino acids. Germline V gene sequence: CDR1 SGDLS, CDR2 YYNGEE. V lost 5 bases and J lost 0, with 8 bases in between. The DNA for the CDR3 is TGTGCCAGCAGGAAGGGTTCGAACACCGGGGAGCTGTTTTTT. It translates to CASRKGSNTGELFF.

This chain links TRBV9 with TRBJ2-4, with D maybe TRBD2 (7 bases). V was cut by 2 bases and J by 2 bases, with 17 bases left in between. The CDR3 has 17 amino acids. Germline-derived CDR1 and CDR2 are SGDLS and YYNGEE. CDR3 sequence reads: CASSVRGVGGPKNIQYF. The CDR3, as DNA: TGTGCCAGCAGCGTCCGAGGGGTCGGGGGGCCCAAAAACATTCAGTACTTC. The entire variable domain, with the rest obtained from reference TRBV9 and TRBJ2-4, is as follows: DSGVTQTPKHLITATGQRVTLRCSPRSGDLSVYWYQQSLDQGLQFLIQYYNGEERAKGNILERFSAQQFPDLHSELNLSSLELGDSALYFCASSVRGVGGPKNIQYFGAGTRLSVL.

This clonotype has a count of ten or more. The chain links TRBV5-1 to TRBJ1-3, with D perhaps TRBD1 (5 bases). The germline CDR1 and CDR2 sequences are SGHRS and YFSETQ. V lost 4 bases, J lost 2 bases, and 22 bases lay in between. The CDR3 is 18 residues long. The CDR3 DNA reads as TGCGCCAGCAGCCCGGGGACTGGGGCGGAGGTACCTGGAAACACCATATATTTT. Protein sequence: CASSPGTGAEVPGNTIYF.

This clonotype was found many times. V usage is TRBV5-6 and J usage is TRBJ1-1; D is perhaps TRBD1 (5 bases). Germline V gene lookup returns CDR1 SGHDT and CDR2 YYEEEE. This CDR3 comprises 16 residues. Deletions cut 0 bases from V and 5 bases from J, with 17 bases between. CDR3 protein: CASSLGQSLTGTEAFF. CDR3 nucleotides: TGTGCCAGCAGCTTGGGACAGTCCCTAACGGGGACTGAAGCTTTCTTT.

This clonotype was detected many times. The gene calls are TRBV25-1 and TRBJ2-3, with 7 bases aligning to TRBD1. Germline CDR1 is MGHDK and CDR2 is SYGVNS. With 6 bases clipped from V and 9 bases from J, the junction kept 12 bases outside the gene matches. CDR3 length equals 14 residues. DNA of the CDR3: TGTGCCAGCAGGCTCCGGGACAGAGTTGGAACGCAGTATTTT. The encoded protein is CASRLRDRVGTQYF.

The CDR3 nucleotides read TGTGCCACCAGCAGAGTTGGCTACGAGCAGTACGTC. Residues: CATSRVGYEQYV. V gene TRBV15 combines with J gene TRBJ2-7; D remains unclear. The CDR3 is 12 amino acids. Germline V lookup: CDR1 LNHNV, CDR2 YYDKDF (reference sequence). V gave up 1 base and J gave up 3 bases, with 4 bases separating them.

This clonotype was seen repeatedly, ten times or more. The chain uses TRBV20-1 and TRBJ1-5; 7 bases are a match to TRBD1. CDR3 size: 15 residues. Germline V CDR1 and CDR2: DFQATT, SNEGSKA (reference sequence). The V gene end was trimmed by 2 bases and the J gene end by 1 base; junction bases not matched to a gene: 5. CDR3 coding DNA: TGCAGTGCTAGAAGACAGGGTCGGAGCAATCAGCCCCAGCATTTT. Protein sequence: CSARRQGRSNQPQHF.

In its sample, this clonotype was seen many times. This rearrangement joins TRBV19 to TRBJ2-7, with 10 bases aligning to TRBD1. V was pared by 3 bases and J by 1 base, with 3 bases of the junction left unmatched. This CDR3 is 15 amino acids long. In germline, CDR1 is LNHDA, CDR2 SQIVND (reference sequence). CDR3 loop: CASSIQGQGSYEQYF. In nucleotides, the CDR3 is TGTGCCAGTAGTATTCAGGGACAGGGGTCCTACGAGCAGTACTTC.

The CDR3 loop is CASRIYQGNEQFF. The CDR3 DNA reads as TGTGCCAGCAGAATTTACCAGGGTAATGAGCAGTTCTTC. The chain joins TRBV27 to TRBJ2-1; tentatively, D is TRBD1 (5 bases). The V gene lost 6 bases and the J gene lost 7 bases, with 13 bases spanning the gap. This CDR3 is 13 amino acids long. CDR1 MNHEY and CDR2 SMNVEV come from the germline V gene (reference sequence).

About this clonotype: One base away lies a much larger clone, so this may be a sequencing read error. This CDR3 fails to terminate in the conserved phenylalanine or tryptophan, so it likely reflects a read error. This chain uses TRBV6-1 with TRBJ2-3, with 9 bases matching TRBD1. V shed 5 bases and J 3 bases; nucleotides not matched to a gene: 15. CDR3 length: 18 residues. CDR1 and CDR2 (germline): MNHNS, SASEGT. CDR3 sequence: CASSYLVTGQGRTDTQYS. CDR3 DNA sequence: TGTGCCAGCAGTTACTTGGTTACCGGACAGGGGCGGACAGATACGCAGTATTCT.

The J gene is TRBJ2-7, the V gene TRBV2; D ambiguous. The CDR3 has 13 residues. From germline, CDR1 is SNHLY and CDR2 FYNNEI. V was cut by 8 bases and J by 0 bases, with 11 bases left in between. CDR3 sequence reads: CASVRLSSYEQYF. CDR3 bases: TGTGCCAGCGTTAGGTTAAGCTCCTACGAGCAGTACTTC.

The V and J genes are TRBV29-1 and TRBJ2-3; the D is unclear. This CDR3 is 12 amino acids long. Germline CDR1 reads SQVTM; CDR2 reads ANQGSEA. The V and J ends lost 0 bases and 5 bases respectively, with 6 bases between them. CDR3 DNA sequence: TGCAGCGTTGAAGACTTTCAAGATACGCAGTATTTT. This translates into CSVEDFQDTQYF.

This clonotype has ten or more counts. This sequence joins TRBV5-8 and TRBJ1-4; 7 bases are a match to TRBD1. After removal of 5 bases from V and 2 bases from J, the junction contained 9 bases not matched to a gene. From germline, CDR1 is SGHTS and CDR2 YDEGEE. This CDR3 has 16 amino acids. CDR3 protein: CASSLLTGLTNEKLFF. Written as DNA, the CDR3 is TGTGCCAGCAGTCTTCTGACAGGGCTGACTAATGAAAAACTGTTTTTT.

This clonotype has a count of ten or more. This chain links TRBV7-9 with TRBJ2-6, with 8 bases aligning to TRBD1. V shed 6 bases, J shed 0 bases, and the junction held 16 bases outside the gene matches. The CDR3 is 20 amino acids. Germline V gene lookup returns CDR1 SEHNR and CDR2 FQNEAQ (reference sequence). The chain's CDR3 is CASSRPTGQALPSGANVLTF. DNA for the CDR3: TGTGCCAGCAGTCGTCCAACGGGACAGGCACTTCCCTCTGGGGCCAACGTCCTGACTTTC. Together with reference TRBV7-9 and TRBJ2-6, the CDR3 gives the full variable domain: DTGVSQNPRHKITKRGQNVTFRCDPISEHNRLYWYRQTLGQGPEFLTYFQNEAQLEKSRLLSDRFSAERPKGSFSTLEIQRTEQGDSAMYLCASSRPTGQALPSGANVLTFGAGSRLTVL.

The chain combines TRBV20-1 with TRBJ1-1, with D possibly matching TRBD1 (5 bases). Germline loops: CDR1 DFQATT, CDR2 SNEGSKA (reference sequence). The V end lost 0 bases, the J end lost 3 bases, and 17 bases lay between the germline ends. The CDR3 spans 16 residues. The DNA for the CDR3 is TGCAGTGCTAGAGACCGTACCGGGACGGGGGACACTGAAGCTTTCTTT. Translation: CSARDRTGTGDTEAFF.

A single count supports this clonotype. The V gene is TRBV7-9, the J gene TRBJ1-2; 8 bases are a match to TRBD1. Germline V gives CDR1 SEHNR, CDR2 FQNEAQ (reference sequence). Losses at the gene ends were 5 bases for V and 0 bases for J; bases not matched to a gene: 8. This CDR3 is built from 16 residues. The CDR3: CASSPHRGTSNYGYTF. The CDR3 coding sequence is TGTGCCAGCAGCCCACACAGGGGGACCTCTAACTATGGCTACACCTTC.

This clonotype occurred once. The V and J genes are TRBV7-9 and TRBJ2-3, with TRBD2 matching 12 bases. The J segment lost 2 bases and the V segment lost 5 bases, leaving 8 bases of the junction unmatched. The CDR3 runs to 17 residues. Germline CDR1 reads SEHNR; CDR2 reads FQNEAQ (reference sequence). The CDR3 DNA sequence: TGTGCCAGCAGCCACGCTAGCGGGAGGGCCTACACAGATACGCAGTATTTT. Its translation: CASSHASGRAYTDTQYF.